Following are 10 T cell receptor beta chains from one sample sequenced in a study of early T cells in non-severe SARS-CoV-2 infection. Using its own MiXCR run on the 5' RACE reads, TCRdb lists one record per CDR3 protein. Of about 110,000 distinct CDR3 sequences listed, roughly 13% are singletons. Source: whole blood, taken at baseline. All receptors come from an adult who was a healthcare worker with PCR-confirmed SARS-CoV-2 infection or an uninfected control (not recorded which).

This clonotype has a count of ten or more. This rearrangement joins TRBV5-5 to TRBJ1-4; D is uncertain. V was pared by 0 bases and J by 5 bases, with 8 bases between. This CDR3 contains 14 residues. The V gene's germline CDR1 is SGHKS and CDR2 YYEKEE (reference sequence). For the CDR3, the DNA is TGTGCCAGCAGCTTGGGCGGAATAAATGAAAAACTGTTTTTT. Translation: CASSLGGINEKLFF.

The genes are TRBV7-9 and TRBJ1-1, with 10 bases aligning to TRBD1. The CDR3 is made up of 16 amino acids. Germline-derived CDR1 and CDR2 are SEHNR and FQNEAQ (reference sequence). Losses at the gene ends were 3 bases for V and 1 base for J; bases not matched to a gene: 5. The chain's CDR3 is CASSFLRDRGNTEAFF. CDR3 nucleotide sequence: TGTGCCAGCAGCTTTCTGCGGGACAGGGGGAACACTGAAGCTTTCTTT.

This clonotype was seen a handful of times. This sequence joins TRBV10-3 and TRBJ2-1; the D is unclear. Per germline, CDR1 ENHRY and CDR2 SYGVKD. This CDR3 has 13 amino acids. V shed 2 bases and J shed 8 bases, with 10 bases lying between them. This CDR3 reads CAISETLIDEQFF. CDR3 coding DNA: TGTGCCATCAGTGAGACTCTGATAGATGAGCAGTTCTTC.

This clonotype was counted ten times or more. This chain joins TRBV6-5 and TRBJ1-1; D remains ambiguous. V was shortened by 0 bases and J by 4 bases, with 6 bases between the two germline ends. The CDR3 is 13 residues long. Germline V CDR1 and CDR2: MNHEY, SVGAGI. CDR3 nucleotides: TGTGCCAGCAGTTACTCGGGGAGCACTGAAGCTTTCTTT. Encoded protein: CASSYSGSTEAFF.

The chain employs TRBV27 and TRBJ1-1; no reliable D call. Germline values: CDR1 MNHEY, CDR2 SMNVEV (reference sequence). V was trimmed by 6 bases and J by 3 bases, leaving 11 bases between them. The length of the CDR3 is 13 residues. The CDR3, as DNA: TGTGCCAGCAGCTCGTATGGGGACACTGAAGCTTTCTTT. Protein sequence: CASSSYGDTEAFF.

This chain uses TRBV13 with TRBJ2-1; D unclear. The CDR3 has 12 residues. V was cut by 0 bases and J by 5 bases, with 2 bases left in between. The germline CDR1 and CDR2 sequences are PRHDT and FYEKMQ (reference sequence). CDR3 DNA: TGTGCCAGCAGCTTAGGAGACAATGAGCAGTTCTTC. This codes for CASSLGDNEQFF.

This clonotype has more than one count but fewer than ten. The chain has TRBV24-1 and TRBJ2-1; D tentatively fits TRBD1 or TRBD2 (5 bases each). The germline gives CDR1 KGHDR, CDR2 SFDVKD. Between the trimmed V and J ends, which lost 2 bases and 9 bases, there was a span of 19 bases. The CDR3 contains 16 residues. The CDR3 here is CATSDSGSRGLGEQFF. The CDR3 coding sequence is TGTGCCACCAGTGATTCAGGGAGTCGGGGTTTGGGTGAGCAGTTCTTC.

This clonotype has a count of ten or more. This chain links TRBV18 with TRBJ1-5, with D possibly matching TRBD1 (6 bases). Per germline, CDR1 KGHSH and CDR2 LQKENI. The CDR3 contains 15 residues. Trimming removed 10 bases at V and 0 bases at J, with 16 bases between. As DNA, the CDR3 is TGTGCCACTTCTTCGGGGGCGGCTAGCAATCAGCCCCAGCATTTT. It yields the protein CATSSGAASNQPQHF.

The chain employs TRBV20-1 and TRBJ2-2; tentatively, D is TRBD2 (5 bases). The CDR3 spans 13 residues. V lost 0 bases to trimming and J lost 4 bases, with 6 bases between them. In germline, CDR1 is DFQATT, CDR2 SNEGSKA (reference sequence). CDR3 amino acids: CSAREEATGELFF. The CDR3 DNA follows: TGCAGTGCTAGAGAGGAGGCCACCGGGGAGCTGTTTTTT.

The rearrangement uses TRBV2 and TRBJ2-7; 11 positions agree with TRBD1. Per germline, CDR1 SNHLY and CDR2 FYNNEI. The ends lost 6 bases at V and 6 bases at J; junction bases unmatched: 10. This CDR3 comprises 15 residues. CDR3 coding DNA: TGTGCCAGCAGCGAATCCCTGGGGACAGGGGGCGAGCAGTACTTC. Translation gives CASSESLGTGGEQYF.